Presented here are 24 T cell receptor beta chains from one specimen sequenced in a study of OX40 agonist ivuxolimab in advanced cancers. Here immunoSEQ multiplex PCR was the method, and the copy in TCRdb shows in-frame clones only, minus some. This sample has about 20,000 clones, with around four fifths found just once. The input for sequencing was CD4+ or CD8+ T cells sorted from blood, taken in a trial of the OX40 agonist ivuxolimab. These receptors all stem from an adult with an advanced solid tumor such as melanoma, head and neck, liver or kidney cancer.

This clone was counted a few times. The V call is TRBV2, the J call TRBJ2-1, with 9 bases fitting TRBD2. CDR1 SNHLY and CDR2 FYNNEI come from the germline V gene. V was clipped by 5 bases and J by 8 bases; unmatched bases: 10. There are 15 residues in the CDR3. CDR3 residues: CASSPGTSPVDEQFF. The CDR3 nucleotides are TGTGCCAGCAGTCCCGGGACTAGCCCCGTTGATGAGCAGTTCTTC.

The chain couples TRBV4-1 to TRBJ2-6, with D perhaps TRBD1 (5 bases). The length of the CDR3 is 20 residues. The germline CDR1 and CDR2 sequences are MGHRA and YSYEKL. Between the trimmed V and J ends, which lost 0 bases and 1 base, there was a span of 19 bases. CDR3 coding DNA: TGCGCCAGCAGCCAAGATACGTACAGGCGCTCCTATTCTGGGGCCAACGTCCTGACTTTC. It translates to CASSQDTYRRSYSGANVLTF.

The CDR3 nucleotides are TGTGCCAGCAGTTCCGGACAGTCCTACGAGCAGTACTTC. It encodes CASSSGQSYEQYF. The chain joins TRBV28 to TRBJ2-7; perhaps TRBD1 as D (6 bases). The V end was cut by 4 bases, the J end by 1 base, with 8 bases between. The germline gives CDR1 MDHEN, CDR2 SYDVKM. The CDR3 has 13 amino acids. Full variable domain (remainder filled in from reference TRBV28 and TRBJ2-7): DVKVTQSSRYLVKRTGEKVFLECVQDMDHENMFWYRQDPGLGLRLIYFSYDVKMKEKGDIPEGYSVSREKKERFSLILESASTNQTSMYLCASSSGQSYEQYFGPGTRLTVT.

V is TRBV6-5 and J is TRBJ2-7; weak D call: TRBD1 (5 bases). V lost 2 bases and J 6 bases, leaving 8 bases between the germline ends. The length of the CDR3 is 12 residues. Germline lookup yields CDR1 MNHEY and CDR2 SVGAGI. This chain's CDR3 is CASSYDSSEQYF. In DNA form, the CDR3 reads TGTGCCAGCAGTTACGACAGCAGCGAGCAGTACTTC.

The CDR3: CAISESEEGSGGYTF. The CDR3 coding sequence is TGTGCCATCAGTGAGTCCGAGGAAGGGAGTGGCGGCTACACCTTC. The chain employs TRBV10-3 and TRBJ1-2; D ambiguous. Trimming shortened V by 0 bases and J by 8 bases, and 16 bases separated the two germline ends. Germline V lookup: CDR1 ENHRY, CDR2 SYGVKD. This CDR3 is built from 15 residues.

This sequence joins TRBV14 and TRBJ2-1, with TRBD2 as a possible D gene (6 bases). Trimming left V 0 bases short and J 2 bases short, with 11 bases between. The germline CDR1 and CDR2 sequences are SGHDN and FVKESK. This CDR3 comprises 16 residues. This CDR3 reads CASSQDTSRAYNEQFF. CDR3 nucleotide sequence: TGTGCCAGCAGCCAAGATACTAGCAGGGCCTACAATGAGCAGTTCTTC.

By sample fraction, this clone is large. V usage is TRBV7-7 and J usage is TRBJ1-1; no firm D call. V lost 6 bases and J lost 1, with 9 bases in between. Germline values: CDR1 SSHAT, CDR2 FNYEAQ (reference sequence). This CDR3 is built from 13 residues. CDR3 in amino acids: CASSSTRNTEAFF. The CDR3 bases are TGTGCCAGCAGTTCCACCCGGAACACTGAAGCTTTCTTT. The whole variable domain, remainder taken from reference TRBV7-7 and TRBJ1-1, is GAGVSQSPRYKVTKRGQDVTLRCDPISSHATLYWYQQALGQGPEFLTYFNYEAQPDKSGLPSDRFSAERPEGSISTLTIQRTEQRDSAMYRCASSSTRNTEAFFGQGTRLTVV.

The V and J genes are TRBV15 and TRBJ2-2; D is uncertain. Per the germline V gene, CDR1 is LNHNV and CDR2 is YYDKDF (reference sequence). There are 13 residues in the CDR3. The germline V and J ends were trimmed by 6 bases and 4 bases, with 9 bases remaining between them. The CDR3 region has the DNA TGTGCCACCAGGGCCAGGAGCACCGGGGAGCTGTTTTTT. Translated, it gives CATRARSTGELFF.

V is TRBV27 and J is TRBJ1-2; TRBD1 matches 7 bases. The V gene end was trimmed by 2 bases and the J gene end by 5 bases; junction bases not matched to a gene: 2. CDR3 length: 13 amino acids. The germline gives CDR1 MNHEY, CDR2 SMNVEV (reference sequence). The CDR3: CASSLVQGYGYTF. The CDR3 DNA reads as TGTGCCAGCAGTTTAGTACAGGGGTATGGCTACACCTTC.

This clone was detected a few times. The chain has TRBV5-6 and TRBJ1-2; no clear D. The V end lost 2 bases, the J end lost 4 bases, and 18 bases lay between the germline ends. Germline CDR1 is SGHDT and CDR2 is YYEEEE. This CDR3 contains 16 residues. CDR3 bases: TGTGCCAGCAGCTTTAGGCAGGTGGGAGCAAGCTATGGCTACACCTTC. Translating gives CASSFRQVGASYGYTF. Based on the CDR3 plus reference TRBV5-6 and TRBJ1-2, the full variable domain is DAGVTQSPTHLIKTRGQQVTLRCSPKSGHDTVSWYQQALGQGPQFIFQYYEEEERQRGNFPDRFSGHQFPNYSSELNVNALLLGDSALYLCASSFRQVGASYGYTFGSGTRLTVV.

Sample share makes this clone medium-sized. The chain combines TRBV27 with TRBJ2-7, with a possible D match to TRBD1 (7 bases). Germline lookup yields CDR1 MNHEY and CDR2 SMNVEV (reference sequence). V was trimmed by 1 base and J by 0 bases, leaving 16 bases between them. The CDR3 has 17 residues. CDR3 coding DNA: TGTGCCAGCAGTTTATTGCCCAGGGGGGATCTCTCCTACGAGCAGTACTTC. Translating it yields CASSLLPRGDLSYEQYF.

The J gene is TRBJ2-1, the V gene TRBV11-2, with D maybe TRBD2 (5 bases). The V gene lost 5 bases and the J gene lost 0 bases, with 11 bases spanning the gap. The CDR3 runs to 15 residues. Germline assignment: CDR1 SGHAT and CDR2 FQNNGV. The CDR3 sequence: CASSRGPSSYNEQFF. In nucleotides, the CDR3 is TGTGCCAGCAGCCGCGGGCCAAGCTCCTACAATGAGCAGTTCTTC.

This clone came up many times. The V gene is TRBV7-7, the J gene TRBJ2-3; D is undetermined. Trimming stripped 1 base from V and 2 bases from J, with 4 bases between. This CDR3 comprises 13 residues. Per germline, CDR1 SSHAT and CDR2 FNYEAQ (reference sequence). The DNA of the CDR3 is TGTGCCAGCAGCTTAGGGTTCACAGATACGCAGTATTTT. This encodes CASSLGFTDTQYF.

In its sample, this clone was seen a few times. J is TRBJ2-5 and V is TRBV7-9, with TRBD1 matching 12 bases. V dropped 3 bases and J dropped 3; count of bases not matched to a gene: 5. CDR1 is SEHNR and CDR2 is FQNEAQ in the germline V gene (reference sequence). The CDR3 covers 16 residues. The CDR3 loop is CASSLGGQGAKETQYF. As DNA, the CDR3 is TGTGCCAGCAGCTTGGGGGGACAGGGGGCAAAAGAGACCCAGTACTTC. The full variable domain, completed using reference TRBV7-9 and TRBJ2-5, is DTGVSQNPRHKITKRGQNVTFRCDPISEHNRLYWYRQTLGQGPEFLTYFQNEAQLEKSRLLSDRFSAERPKGSFSTLEIQRTEQGDSAMYLCASSLGGQGAKETQYFGPGTRLLVL.

The chain is built from TRBV7-2 and TRBJ2-7; perhaps TRBD2 as D (5 bases). Germline V gene lookup returns CDR1 SGHTA and CDR2 FQGNSA. Between the trimmed V and J ends, which lost 1 base and 4 bases, there was a span of 20 bases. This CDR3 comprises 17 residues. CDR3 amino acids: CASSLGGMGSWGYEQYF. Written as DNA, the CDR3 is TGTGCCAGCAGCTTAGGGGGAATGGGGAGTTGGGGATACGAGCAGTACTTC. Looking up the rest from reference TRBV7-2 and TRBJ2-7 gives the full variable domain: GAGVSQSPSNKVTEKGKDVELRCDPISGHTALYWYRQSLGQGLEFLIYFQGNSAPDKSGLPSDRFSAERTGGSVSTLTIQRTQQEDSAVYLCASSLGGMGSWGYEQYFGPGTRLTVT.

This clone was recorded a few times. The chain links TRBV13 to TRBJ1-1, with D uncertain. Per the germline V gene, CDR1 is PRHDT and CDR2 is FYEKMQ (reference sequence). This CDR3 is 13 amino acids long. V dropped 5 bases and J dropped 1 base, with 8 bases sitting between them. CDR3 sequence (DNA): TGTGCCAGCAGCCCCGGTCCGAACACTGAAGCTTTCTTT. Translation: CASSPGPNTEAFF.

This clone was detected only a few times. This chain links TRBV5-6 with TRBJ1-2; TRBD1 might be the D (6 bases). This CDR3 comprises 13 residues. Trimming stripped 3 bases from V and 2 bases from J, with 8 bases between. Per the germline V gene, CDR1 is SGHDT and CDR2 is YYEEEE. The CDR3 sequence: CASSSGQNYGYTF. CDR3 in DNA: TGTGCCAGCAGCTCGGGACAAAACTATGGCTACACCTTC.

The V gene is TRBV5-6, the J gene TRBJ1-2, with 10 bases fitting TRBD1. CDR3 length equals 14 residues. The V gene's germline CDR1 is SGHDT and CDR2 YYEEEE. V gave up 4 bases and J gave up 6 bases; unmatched junction bases: 6. This CDR3 is CASSPGTGAHGYTF. CDR3 DNA: TGTGCCAGCAGCCCCGGGACAGGGGCCCATGGCTACACCTTC.

The chain combines TRBV11-3 with TRBJ2-5, with 12 bases fitting TRBD2. The CDR3 extends over 19 amino acids. Germline CDR1 reads SGHNT; CDR2 reads YENEEA. V trimming: 2 bases; J trimming: 5 bases; junction bases outside the gene matches: 15. The CDR3 DNA reads TGTGCCAGCAGCTTAAAGACCCCCCACCGGACTAGCGGGGAGGAGACCCAGTACTTC. Translation: CASSLKTPHRTSGEETQYF. The whole variable domain, remainder taken from reference TRBV11-3 and TRBJ2-5, is EAGVVQSPRYKIIEKKQPVAFWCNPISGHNTLYWYLQNLGQGPELLIRYENEEAVDDSQLPKDRFSAERLKGVDSTLKIQPAELGDSAVYLCASSLKTPHRTSGEETQYFGPGTRLLVL.

V is TRBV13 and J is TRBJ2-7; D unclear. Germline lookup yields CDR1 PRHDT and CDR2 FYEKMQ (reference sequence). The CDR3 loop spans 12 amino acids. Trimming left V 5 bases short and J 7 bases short, with 12 bases between. The CDR3, as DNA: TGTGCCAGCAGCGCTGCGGCTTATGAGCAGTACTTC. Translation gives CASSAAAYEQYF.

This clone was detected only a few times. This chain connects TRBV7-6 to TRBJ2-1; possibly TRBD2 for D (6 bases). Trimming pared 3 bases from V and 8 bases from J, leaving 11 bases between. CDR3 size: 13 residues. The germline gives CDR1 SGHVS, CDR2 FNYEAQ. CDR3 DNA: TGTGCCAGCAGCTTGATGGGGACTGATGAGCAGTTCTTC. It is translated as CASSLMGTDEQFF.

The gene calls are TRBV14 and TRBJ2-1; D possibly uses TRBD1 or TRBD2 (5 bases each). Between the trimmed V and J ends, which lost 6 bases and 6 bases, there was a span of 18 bases. CDR3 length: 15 amino acids. Germline CDR1 SGHDN, CDR2 FVKESK. The CDR3 reads CASRETGTSFNEQFF. In DNA form, the CDR3 reads TGTGCCAGCAGAGAAACCGGGACCAGCTTCAATGAGCAGTTCTTC.

This clone was detected only a few times. The chain has TRBV7-9 and TRBJ1-1, with D hard to call. Germline CDR1 reads SEHNR; CDR2 reads FQNEAQ (reference sequence). The CDR3 is 11 amino acids. The CDR3 protein is CSLRLNTEAFF. The CDR3 DNA follows: TGTTCTCTACGGCTGAACACTGAAGCTTTCTTT.

The chain carries TRBV6-5 and TRBJ1-1, with a tentative D call TRBD1 (5 bases). From germline, CDR1 is MNHEY and CDR2 SVGAGI. The CDR3 covers 15 residues. V dropped 0 bases and J dropped 3 bases, with 11 bases sitting between them. Here the CDR3 reads CASSYSGQGYTEAFF. The CDR3 DNA reads TGTGCCAGCAGTTACTCGGGGCAGGGTTACACTGAAGCTTTCTTT.